These T cell receptor beta chains were read from a single sample in a study of blood T cells in healthy people across ages. Via MiXCR, TCRdb re-called the 5' RACE reads, giving one row per CDR3 protein. The table lists a few hundred thousand distinct CDR3 sequences, 25% to 35% of them singletons. This same sample was also part of a study on T cells of mothers and their children.

The sequenced material came from blood. These receptors were collected from a boy younger than 10 in good health. CDR3s include the opening cysteine and the closing phenylalanine or tryptophan. A D gene is named only where the DNA matches it firmly. The size of a clone is reported for some rows only, either as once, few or many, or as a class for expanded clones.

D | J | length | size | V | DNA | CDR3
. | TRBJ2-4 | 13 | . | TRBV19 | TGTGCCAGTAGTATAATGCAGGGGAACATTCAGTACTTC | CASSIMQGNIQYF
. | TRBJ1-1 | 21 | . | TRBV10-3 | TGTGCCATCAAATTACCCGGGACACCCTTCCTTTGGTCACTGATGAACACTGAAGCTTTCTTT | CAIKLPGTPFLWSLMNTEAFF
TRBD2 | TRBJ2-3 | 15 | few | TRBV29-1 | TGCAGCGCGGTCGGTAGCGGGAGGGGCACAGATACGCAGTATTTT | CSAVGSGRGTDTQYF
TRBD1 | TRBJ2-7 | 14 | . | TRBV29-1 | TGCAGCGTCCGGGCCGGGACAGGGGTCTACGAGCAGTACTTC | CSVRAGTGVYEQYF
. | TRBJ2-5 | 12 | . | TRBV11-2 | TGTGCCAGCAGCCGCAATGCTGAGACCCAGTACTTC | CASSRNAETQYF
. | TRBJ2-3 | 15 | once | TRBV5-1 | TGCGCCAGCAGCTTTTACATTTCTTTCACAGATACGCAGTATTTT | CASSFYISFTDTQYF
. | TRBJ1-2 | 14 | few | TRBV21-1 | TGTGCCACTACCCCCCGCAGTTTGTTTGATGGCTACACCTTC | CATTPRSLFDGYTF
TRBD1 | TRBJ1-4 | 17 | . | TRBV15 | TGTGCCACCAGCAGGCGACAGGGGTGGGGAACTAATGAAAAACTGTTTTTT | CATSRRQGWGTNEKLFF
. | TRBJ1-2 | 11 | . | TRBV29-1 | TGCAGCGTTGAATCCACTTTTGGCTACACCTTC | CSVESTFGYTF
. | TRBJ2-1 | 12 | few | TRBV10-3 | TGTGCCATCAGTGTTTCGGGAAGTGAGCAGTTCTTC | CAISVSGSEQFF
. | TRBJ1-1 | 13 | few | TRBV20-1 | TGCAGTGCTAGCCCGATAGTCGGCACTGAAGCTTTCTTT | CSASPIVGTEAFF